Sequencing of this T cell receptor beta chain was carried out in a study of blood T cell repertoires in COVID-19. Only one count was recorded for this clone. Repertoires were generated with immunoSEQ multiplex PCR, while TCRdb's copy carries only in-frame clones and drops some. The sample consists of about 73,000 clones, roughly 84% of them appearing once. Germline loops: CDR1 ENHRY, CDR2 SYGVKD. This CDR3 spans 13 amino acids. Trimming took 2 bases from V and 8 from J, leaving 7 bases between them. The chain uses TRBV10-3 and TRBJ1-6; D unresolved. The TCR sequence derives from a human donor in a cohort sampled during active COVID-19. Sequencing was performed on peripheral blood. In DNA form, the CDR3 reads TGTGCCATCAGTGAGGGAGATCATTCACCCCTCCACTTT. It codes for CAISEGDHSPLHF.